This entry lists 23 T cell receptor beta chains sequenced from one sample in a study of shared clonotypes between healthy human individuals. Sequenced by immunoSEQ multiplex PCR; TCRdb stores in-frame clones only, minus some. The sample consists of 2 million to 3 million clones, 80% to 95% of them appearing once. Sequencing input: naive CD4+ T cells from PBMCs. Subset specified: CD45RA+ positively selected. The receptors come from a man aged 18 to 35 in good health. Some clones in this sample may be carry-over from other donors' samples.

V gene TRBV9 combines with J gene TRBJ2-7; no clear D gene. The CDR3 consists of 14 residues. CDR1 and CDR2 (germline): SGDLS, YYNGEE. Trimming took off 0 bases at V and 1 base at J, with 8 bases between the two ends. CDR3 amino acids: CASSVEVKSYEQYF. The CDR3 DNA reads TGTGCCAGCAGCGTAGAAGTCAAATCCTACGAGCAGTACTTC.

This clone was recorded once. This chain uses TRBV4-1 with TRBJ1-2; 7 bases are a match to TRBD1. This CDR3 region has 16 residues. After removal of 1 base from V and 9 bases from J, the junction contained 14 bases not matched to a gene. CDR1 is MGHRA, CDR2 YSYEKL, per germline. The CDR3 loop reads CASSQASDREVGSYTF. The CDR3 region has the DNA TGCGCCAGCAGCCAAGCTTCAGACAGGGAAGTCGGCAGCTACACCTTC.

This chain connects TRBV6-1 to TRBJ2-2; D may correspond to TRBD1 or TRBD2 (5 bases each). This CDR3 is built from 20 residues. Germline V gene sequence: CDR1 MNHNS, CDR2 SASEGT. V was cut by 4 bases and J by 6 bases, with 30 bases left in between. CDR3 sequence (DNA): TGTGCCAGCAGTGGCCAAGCTTCGGACGGGACGATGACTCGGGCCGGGGAGCTGTTTTTT. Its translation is CASSGQASDGTMTRAGELFF.

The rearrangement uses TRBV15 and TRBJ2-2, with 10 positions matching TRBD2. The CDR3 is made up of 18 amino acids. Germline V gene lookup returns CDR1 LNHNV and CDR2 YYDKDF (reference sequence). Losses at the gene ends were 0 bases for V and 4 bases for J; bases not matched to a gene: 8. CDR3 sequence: CATSRDRGLAIPTGELFF. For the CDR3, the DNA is TGTGCCACCAGCAGAGATCGGGGACTAGCGATCCCCACCGGGGAGCTGTTTTTT.

The CDR3 coding sequence is TGTGCCAGCAGTTTTGGTCCTAGCGGGAGCCACGAGCAGTACTTC. Translation: CASSFGPSGSHEQYF. The chain employs TRBV27 and TRBJ2-7; 10 positions match TRBD2. This CDR3 contains 15 residues. With 3 bases clipped from V and 5 bases from J, the junction kept 7 bases outside the gene matches. Germline V CDR1 and CDR2: MNHEY, SMNVEV (reference sequence).

The CDR3 protein is CASSPWREVYEQFF. The CDR3 bases are TGTGCCAGCTCACCCTGGCGGGAGGTATATGAGCAGTTCTTC. This chain links TRBV18 with TRBJ2-1; the match to TRBD2 covers 8 bases. This CDR3 region has 14 residues. CDR1 and CDR2 (germline): KGHSH, LQKENI. V was clipped by 3 bases and J by 8 bases; unmatched bases: 6.

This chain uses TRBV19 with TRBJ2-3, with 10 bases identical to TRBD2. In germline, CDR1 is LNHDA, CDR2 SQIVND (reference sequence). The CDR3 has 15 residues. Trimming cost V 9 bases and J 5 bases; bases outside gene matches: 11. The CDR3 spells CASHELAGDRDTQYF. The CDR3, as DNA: TGTGCCAGCCATGAGCTAGCGGGAGATAGAGATACGCAGTATTTT.

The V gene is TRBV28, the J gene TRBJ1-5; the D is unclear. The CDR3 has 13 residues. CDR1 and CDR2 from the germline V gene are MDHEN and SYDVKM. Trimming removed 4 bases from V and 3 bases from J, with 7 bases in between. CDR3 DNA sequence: TGTGCCAGCAGTTGGGGTACCAATCAGCCCCAGCATTTT. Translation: CASSWGTNQPQHF.

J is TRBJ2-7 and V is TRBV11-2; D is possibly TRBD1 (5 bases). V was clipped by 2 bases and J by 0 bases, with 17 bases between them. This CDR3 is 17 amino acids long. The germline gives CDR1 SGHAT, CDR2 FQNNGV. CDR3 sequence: CASSLNSRSQDSYEQYF. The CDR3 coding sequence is TGTGCCAGCAGCTTAAATTCGCGTTCACAGGACTCCTACGAGCAGTACTTC.

CDR3 DNA sequence: TGTGCCAGCAGCCAAGTGGCCGGGACAGGGGACTACGAGCAGTACTTC. Its translation: CASSQVAGTGDYEQYF. V usage is TRBV4-2 and J usage is TRBJ2-7; 10 positions agree with TRBD1. The J segment lost 3 bases and the V segment lost 1 base, leaving 6 bases of the junction unmatched. The CDR3 length is 16 residues. The V gene's germline CDR1 is LGHNA and CDR2 YNFKEQ.

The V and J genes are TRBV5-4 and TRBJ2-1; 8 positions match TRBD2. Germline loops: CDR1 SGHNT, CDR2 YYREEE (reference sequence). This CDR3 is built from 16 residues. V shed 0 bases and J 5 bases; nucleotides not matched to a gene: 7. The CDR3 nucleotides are TGTGCCAGCAGCTTGGGCCAGCGGGAGTGGGACAATGAGCAGTTCTTC. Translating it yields CASSLGQREWDNEQFF.

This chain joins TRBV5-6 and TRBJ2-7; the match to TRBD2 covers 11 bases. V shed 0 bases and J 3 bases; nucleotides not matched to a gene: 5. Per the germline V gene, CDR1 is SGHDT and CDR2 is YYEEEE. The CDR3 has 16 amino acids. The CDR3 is CASSLAGTSGFYEQYF. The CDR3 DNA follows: TGTGCCAGCAGCTTGGCTGGGACTAGCGGCTTCTACGAGCAGTACTTC.

CDR3 loop: CASSQGGQYYEQYF. The CDR3 DNA follows: TGCGCCAGCAGCCAAGGTGGTCAATATTACGAGCAGTACTTC. The rearrangement uses TRBV4-1 and TRBJ2-7, with D unclear. The length of the CDR3 is 14 residues. Trimming took off 1 base at V and 4 bases at J, with 11 bases between the two ends. Germline CDR1 MGHRA, CDR2 YSYEKL.

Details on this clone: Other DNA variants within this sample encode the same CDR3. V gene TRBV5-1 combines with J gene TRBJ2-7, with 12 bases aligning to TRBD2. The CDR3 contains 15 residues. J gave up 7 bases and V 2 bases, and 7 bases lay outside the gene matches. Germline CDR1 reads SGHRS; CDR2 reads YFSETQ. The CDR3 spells CASSFLAGGPGEQYF. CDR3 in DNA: TGCGCCAGCAGCTTCCTAGCGGGAGGGCCGGGTGAGCAGTACTTC.

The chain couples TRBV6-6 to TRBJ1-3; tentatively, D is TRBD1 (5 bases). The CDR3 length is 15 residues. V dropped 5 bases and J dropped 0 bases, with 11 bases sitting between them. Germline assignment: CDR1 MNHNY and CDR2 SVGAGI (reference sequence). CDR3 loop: CASSRDSLSGNTIYF. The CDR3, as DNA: TGTGCCAGCAGTCGCGACAGCCTCTCTGGAAACACCATATATTTT.

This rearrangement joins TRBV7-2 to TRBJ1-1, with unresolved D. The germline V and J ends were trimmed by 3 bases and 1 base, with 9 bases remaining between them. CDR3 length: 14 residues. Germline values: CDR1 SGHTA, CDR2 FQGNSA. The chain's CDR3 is CASSFLTGNTEAFF. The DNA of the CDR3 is TGTGCCAGCAGCTTTCTCACGGGGAACACTGAAGCTTTCTTT. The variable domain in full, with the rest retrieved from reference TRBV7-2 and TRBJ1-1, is GAGVSQSPSNKVTEKGKDVELRCDPISGHTALYWYRQSLGQGLEFLIYFQGNSAPDKSGLPSDRFSAERTGGSVSTLTIQRTQQEDSAVYLCASSFLTGNTEAFFGQGTRLTVV.

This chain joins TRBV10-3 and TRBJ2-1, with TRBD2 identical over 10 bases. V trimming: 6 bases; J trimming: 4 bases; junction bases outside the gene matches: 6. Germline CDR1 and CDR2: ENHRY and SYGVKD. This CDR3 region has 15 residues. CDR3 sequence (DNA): TGTGCCATCAGATCAGGACTAGCGGAATACAATGAGCAGTTCTTC. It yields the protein CAIRSGLAEYNEQFF.

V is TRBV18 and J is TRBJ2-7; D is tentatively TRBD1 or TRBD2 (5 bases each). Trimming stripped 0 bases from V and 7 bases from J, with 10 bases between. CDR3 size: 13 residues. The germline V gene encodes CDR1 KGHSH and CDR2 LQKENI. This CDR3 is CASSPPIREEQYF. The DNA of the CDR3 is TGTGCCAGCTCACCACCGATCAGGGAGGAGCAGTACTTC.

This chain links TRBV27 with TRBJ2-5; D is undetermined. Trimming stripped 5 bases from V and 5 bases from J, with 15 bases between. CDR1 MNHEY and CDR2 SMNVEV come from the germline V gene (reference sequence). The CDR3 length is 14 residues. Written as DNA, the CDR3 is TGTGCCAGCAGTGTGACAAGACCATGGGAGACCCAGTACTTC. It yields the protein CASSVTRPWETQYF.

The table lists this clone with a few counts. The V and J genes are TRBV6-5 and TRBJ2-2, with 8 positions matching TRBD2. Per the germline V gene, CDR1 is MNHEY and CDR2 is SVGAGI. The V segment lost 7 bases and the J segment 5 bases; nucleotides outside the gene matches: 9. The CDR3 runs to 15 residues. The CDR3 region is CASNRAGVRTGELFF. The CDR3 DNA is TGTGCCAGCAATCGAGCGGGAGTACGGACCGGGGAGCTGTTTTTT.

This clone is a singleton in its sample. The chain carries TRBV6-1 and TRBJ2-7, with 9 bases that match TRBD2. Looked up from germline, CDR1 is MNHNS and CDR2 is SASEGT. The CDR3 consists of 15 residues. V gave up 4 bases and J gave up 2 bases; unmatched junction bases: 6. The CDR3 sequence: CASSAPAGGTYEQYF. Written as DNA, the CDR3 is TGTGCCAGCAGTGCGCCGGCGGGAGGGACCTACGAGCAGTACTTC.

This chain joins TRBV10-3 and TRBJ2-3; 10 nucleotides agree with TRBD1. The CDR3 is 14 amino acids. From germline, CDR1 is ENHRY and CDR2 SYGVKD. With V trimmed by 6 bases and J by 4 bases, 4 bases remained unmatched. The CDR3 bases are TGTGCCATCAGCCGGACAGGGGGGGCAGATACGCAGTATTTT. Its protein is CAISRTGGADTQYF.

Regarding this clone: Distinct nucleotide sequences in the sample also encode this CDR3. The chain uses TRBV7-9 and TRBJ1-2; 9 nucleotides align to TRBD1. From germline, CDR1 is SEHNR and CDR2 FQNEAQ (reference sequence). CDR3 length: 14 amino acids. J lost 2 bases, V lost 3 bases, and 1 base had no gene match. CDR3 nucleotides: TGTGCCAGCAGCTTCGGACAGGGGAACTATGGCTACACCTTC. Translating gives CASSFGQGNYGYTF.